These T cell receptor beta chains were read from a single sample in a study of vaccination and CD4 T cells after COVID-19. TCRdb ran MiXCR on the PCR reads and lists one entry per CDR3 protein. This table has over 4,000 distinct CDR3 sequences, roughly 64% appearing once. These receptors' targets are unknown. Sequencing input: CD4+ T cells from blood, cultured in vitro. These receptors all stem from a human donor in good health. CDR3s include the opening cysteine and the closing phenylalanine or tryptophan. The D gene is left open where the match is weak.

v_call | d_call | cdr3_aa
TRBV6-2/TRBV6-3 | TRBD2 | CASRDTLAGAHEQYF
TRBV5-6 | NA | CASSFGGGSANYGYTF
TRBV10-3 | NA | CAISAQQGSDTQYF
TRBV19 | NA | CASNQGPGGAFF
TRBV2 | NA | CASSSAGDNSQPQHF
TRBV7-2 | NA | CASSPGGPRGYGYTF
TRBV10-3 | NA | CASSTTGVPYEQYF
TRBV20-1 | NA | CSARDERRGEQFF
TRBV28 | NA | CASSLGQDNQPQHF
TRBV12-3/TRBV12-4 | TRBD1 | CASSLTGGPVTEAFF
TRBV6-1 | NA | CASSESGRGGGYTF
TRBV9 | TRBD2 | CASSVAGGTRSYNEQFF
TRBV5-4 | TRBD2 | CASSYTGLASYEQYF
TRBV6-2/TRBV6-3 | TRBD2 | CASSTYAPGGGAPDTQYF
TRBV2 | NA | CASSRGHEQYF
TRBV28 | TRBD1 | CASSLGDRGGYGYTF
TRBV6-5 | NA | CASSYSRLAEQFF
TRBV6-5 | TRBD1 | CASSYLGQGGGSPLHF
TRBV11-2 | NA | CASSLDRLGYTF
TRBV4-3 | NA | CASSQEAGFNYGYTF
TRBV18 | NA | CASSPMTGEQYF
TRBV2 | TRBD1 | CASSFSGGLRTEAFF
TRBV7-2 | NA | CASSLGVLWNTEAFF
TRBV28 | TRBD1 | CASSLPQGADTQYF
TRBV7-2 | NA | CASSKAQGNGYTF
TRBV30 | TRBD2 | CAWNRGEETQYF
TRBV11-2 | TRBD2 | CASSQRGDPSYEQYF
TRBV19 | NA | CASTPSNAGESPLHF
TRBV2 | NA | CASSESSSEGGYTF
TRBV6-1 | TRBD1 | CASSTYRGDSGNTIYF
TRBV6-2/TRBV6-3 | NA | CASSGLNEQYF
TRBV7-2 | TRBD2 | CASSLEGTSGRFYNEQFF
TRBV24-1 | NA | CATSDPKNIQYF
TRBV6-8 | TRBD1 | CDRQGRNTGELFF
TRBV11-2 | NA | CASSFTLRQFRGTYEQYF
TRBV7-8 | TRBD2 | CASSLARLAVGEQFF
TRBV6-1 | NA | CASSGFRLYEQYF
TRBV18 | NA | CASSPPLRGTLDTQYF
TRBV29-1 | NA | CSVEAARVEATEAFF
TRBV6-1 | TRBD2 | CASSERIGAGVQETQYF
TRBV6-1 | NA | CASSRNLESSYNEQFF
TRBV14 | TRBD1 | CASSRGQGATEAFF
TRBV27 | NA | CASSPRTQGIENTEAFF
TRBV24-1 | NA | CATSDTGLYGYTF
TRBV6-5 | TRBD1 | CASSYLKIGQGAYSPLHF
TRBV12-3/TRBV12-4 | TRBD2 | CASSPSGPSTDTQYF
TRBV12-3/TRBV12-4 | TRBD2 | CASSRTSGGSYEQYF
TRBV6-1 | NA | CASSGLSKATIYF
TRBV4-3 | NA | CASSQDQTGSNTEAFF
TRBV2 | TRBD1 | CASRAGTGSYSPLHF
TRBV20-1 | TRBD2 | CSVRGTSGGYEQYF
TRBV7-8 | TRBD1 | CASRGDRDRVLAGELFF
TRBV6-1 | NA | CASSSGLAYNEQFF
TRBV6-5 | TRBD1 | CASSYTPDREAFF
TRBV10-1 | NA | CASSADTWPQHF
TRBV6-1 | NA | CASSAAGNYGYTF
TRBV15 | TRBD2 | CATSITSANTGELFF